The present TCR beta chain was sequenced within a study of cytomegalovirus exposure and HLA in healthy donors. This clone was picked up a small number of times. The CDR3 consists of 11 residues. V lost 6 bases and J 8 bases, leaving 10 bases between the germline ends. The germline V gene encodes CDR1 KGHSH and CDR2 LQKENI. The PCR was carried out with 60 Vbeta primers and 13 Jbeta primers. TCRdb's table, derived via immunoSEQ multiplex PCR, lists solely in-frame clones and lacks some. The sample holds about 120,000 clones; roughly 72% are singletons and the top ten take around 10%. Material for sequencing was PBMCs. The genes are TRBV18 and TRBJ1-1, with unresolved D. This clonotype was sampled from a woman between 45 and 60 years old in good health and CMV-seropositive. The CDR3 here is CASSVRLEAFF. CDR3 DNA: TGTGCCAGCTCCGTGCGTTTAGAAGCTTTCTTT.